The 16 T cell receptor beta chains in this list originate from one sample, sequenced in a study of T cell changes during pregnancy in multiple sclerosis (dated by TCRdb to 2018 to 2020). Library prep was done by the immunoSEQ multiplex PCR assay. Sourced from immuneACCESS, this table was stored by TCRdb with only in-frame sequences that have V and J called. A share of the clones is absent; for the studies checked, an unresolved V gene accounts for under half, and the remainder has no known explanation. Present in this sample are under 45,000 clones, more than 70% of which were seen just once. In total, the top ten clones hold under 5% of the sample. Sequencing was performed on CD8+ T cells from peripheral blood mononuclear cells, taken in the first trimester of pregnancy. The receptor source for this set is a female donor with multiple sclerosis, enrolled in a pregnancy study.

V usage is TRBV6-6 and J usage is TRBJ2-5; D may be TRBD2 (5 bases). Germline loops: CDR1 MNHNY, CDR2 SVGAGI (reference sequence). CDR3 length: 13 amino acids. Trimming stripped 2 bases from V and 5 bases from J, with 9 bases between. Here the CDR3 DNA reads TGTGCCAGCAGTTACGGTGGAGGCGAGACCCAGTACTTC. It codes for CASSYGGGETQYF.

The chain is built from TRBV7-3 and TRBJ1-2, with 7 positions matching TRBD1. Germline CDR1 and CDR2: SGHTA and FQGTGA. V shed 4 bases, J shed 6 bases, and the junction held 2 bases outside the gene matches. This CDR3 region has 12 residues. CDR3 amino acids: CASSSGTDGYTF. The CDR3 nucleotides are TGTGCCAGCAGCTCTGGGACAGATGGCTACACCTTC. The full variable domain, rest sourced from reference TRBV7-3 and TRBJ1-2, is GAGVSQTPSNKVTEKGKYVELRCDPISGHTALYWYRQSLGQGPEFLIYFQGTGAADDSGLPNDRFFAVRPEGSVSTLKIQRTERGDSAVYLCASSSGTDGYTFGSGTRLTVV.

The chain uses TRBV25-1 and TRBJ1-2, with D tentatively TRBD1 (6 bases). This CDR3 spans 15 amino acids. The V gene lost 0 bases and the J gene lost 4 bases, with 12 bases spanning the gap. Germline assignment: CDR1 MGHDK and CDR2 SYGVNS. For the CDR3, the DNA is TGTGCCAGCAGTGAATATTTTCAGGGGACCTATGGCTACACCTTC. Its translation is CASSEYFQGTYGYTF.

CDR3 sequence reads: CASSLAGGADTQYF. The CDR3 DNA is TGTGCCAGCAGCTTAGCGGGGGGGGCAGATACGCAGTATTTT. J is TRBJ2-3 and V is TRBV7-2; 7 bases match TRBD2. The trim removed 0 bases at V and 4 bases at J, leaving 1 base unmatched. The CDR3 has 14 amino acids. Germline V gene lookup returns CDR1 SGHTA and CDR2 FQGNSA.

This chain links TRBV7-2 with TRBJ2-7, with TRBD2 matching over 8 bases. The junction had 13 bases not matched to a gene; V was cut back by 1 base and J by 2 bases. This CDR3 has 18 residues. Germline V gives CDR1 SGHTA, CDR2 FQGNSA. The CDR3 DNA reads TGTGCCAGCAGCTTAGTTGGGTTAGCGGGGTCTGGGGCCTACGAGCAGTACTTC. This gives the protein CASSLVGLAGSGAYEQYF.

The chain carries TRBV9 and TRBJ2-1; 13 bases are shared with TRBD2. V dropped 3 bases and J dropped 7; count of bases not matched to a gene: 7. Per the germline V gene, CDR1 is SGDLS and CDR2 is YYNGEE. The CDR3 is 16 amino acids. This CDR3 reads CASSATSGGASNEQFF. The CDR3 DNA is TGTGCCAGCAGCGCTACTAGCGGGGGGGCCTCAAATGAGCAGTTCTTC.

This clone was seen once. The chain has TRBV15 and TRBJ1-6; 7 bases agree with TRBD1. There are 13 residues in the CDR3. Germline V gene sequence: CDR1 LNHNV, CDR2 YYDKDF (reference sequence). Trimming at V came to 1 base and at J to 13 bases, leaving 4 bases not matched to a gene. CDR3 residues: CATSRGQGAPLHF. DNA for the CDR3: TGTGCCACCAGCAGAGGACAGGGTGCCCCCCTCCACTTT.

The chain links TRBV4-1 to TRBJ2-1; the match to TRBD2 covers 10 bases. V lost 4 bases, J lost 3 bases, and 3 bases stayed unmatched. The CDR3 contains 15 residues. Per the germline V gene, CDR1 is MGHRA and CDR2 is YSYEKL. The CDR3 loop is CASSRQRGGYNEQFF. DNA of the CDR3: TGCGCCAGCAGCCGTCAGCGGGGGGGCTACAATGAGCAGTTCTTC.

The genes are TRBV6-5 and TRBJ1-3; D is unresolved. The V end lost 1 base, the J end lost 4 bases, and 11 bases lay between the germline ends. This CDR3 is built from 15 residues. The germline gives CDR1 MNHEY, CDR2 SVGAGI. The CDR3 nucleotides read TGTGCCAGCAGTTACTTTCCTGGGCCCGGAAACACCATATATTTT. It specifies CASSYFPGPGNTIYF.

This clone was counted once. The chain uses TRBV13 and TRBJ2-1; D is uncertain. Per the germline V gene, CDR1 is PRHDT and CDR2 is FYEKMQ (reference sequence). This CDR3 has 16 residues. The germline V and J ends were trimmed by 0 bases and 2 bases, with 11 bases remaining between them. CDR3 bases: TGTGCCAGCAGCTTAGGGGGCAACGGCGCCTACAATGAGCAGTTCTTC. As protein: CASSLGGNGAYNEQFF.

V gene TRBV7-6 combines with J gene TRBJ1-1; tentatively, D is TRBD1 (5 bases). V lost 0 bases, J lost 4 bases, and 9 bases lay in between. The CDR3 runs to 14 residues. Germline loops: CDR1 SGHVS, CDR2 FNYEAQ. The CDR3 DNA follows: TGTGCCAGCAGCTTAGCCCGGGGGATCACTGAAGCTTTCTTT. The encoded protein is CASSLARGITEAFF. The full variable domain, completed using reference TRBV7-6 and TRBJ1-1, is GAGVSQSPRYKVTKRGQDVALRCDPISGHVSLYWYRQALGQGPEFLTYFNYEAQQDKSGLPNDRFSAERPEGSISTLTIQRTEQRDSAMYRCASSLARGITEAFFGQGTRLTVV.

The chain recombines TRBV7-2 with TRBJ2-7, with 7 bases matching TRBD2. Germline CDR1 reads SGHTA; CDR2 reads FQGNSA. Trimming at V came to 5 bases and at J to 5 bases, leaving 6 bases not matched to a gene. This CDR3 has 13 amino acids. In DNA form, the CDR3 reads TGTGCCAGCAGCGTACACCGGGGGGACGAGCAGTACTTC. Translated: CASSVHRGDEQYF.

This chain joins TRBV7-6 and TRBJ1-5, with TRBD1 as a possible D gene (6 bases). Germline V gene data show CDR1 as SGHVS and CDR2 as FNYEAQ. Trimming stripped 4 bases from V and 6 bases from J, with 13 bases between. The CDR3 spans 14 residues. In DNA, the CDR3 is TGTGCCAGCAGCTCAGCAGGGGATAGTCAGCCCCAGCATTTT. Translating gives CASSSAGDSQPQHF.

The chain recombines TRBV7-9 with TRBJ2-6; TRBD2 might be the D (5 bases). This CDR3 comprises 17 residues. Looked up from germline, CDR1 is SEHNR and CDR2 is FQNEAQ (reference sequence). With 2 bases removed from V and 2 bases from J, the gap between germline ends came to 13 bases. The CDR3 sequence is CASSLIGLGAGANVLTF. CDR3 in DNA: TGTGCCAGCAGCTTAATTGGACTGGGCGCTGGGGCCAACGTCCTGACTTTC. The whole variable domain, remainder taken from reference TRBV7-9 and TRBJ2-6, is DTGVSQNPRHKITKRGQNVTFRCDPISEHNRLYWYRQTLGQGPEFLTYFQNEAQLEKSRLLSDRFSAERPKGSFSTLEIQRTEQGDSAMYLCASSLIGLGAGANVLTFGAGSRLTVL.

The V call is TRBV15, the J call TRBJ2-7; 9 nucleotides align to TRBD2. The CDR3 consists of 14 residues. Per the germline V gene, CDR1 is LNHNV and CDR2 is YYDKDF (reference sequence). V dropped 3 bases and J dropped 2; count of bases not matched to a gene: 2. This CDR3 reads CATSSGGGAYEQYF. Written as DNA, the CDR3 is TGTGCCACCAGCAGTGGCGGGGGGGCCTACGAGCAGTACTTC.

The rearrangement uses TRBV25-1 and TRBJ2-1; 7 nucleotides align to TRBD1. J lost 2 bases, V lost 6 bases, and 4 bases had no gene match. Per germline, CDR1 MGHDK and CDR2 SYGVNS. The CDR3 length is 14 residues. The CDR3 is CASRKGGTYNEQFF. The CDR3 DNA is TGTGCCAGCAGGAAAGGGGGCACCTACAATGAGCAGTTCTTC.